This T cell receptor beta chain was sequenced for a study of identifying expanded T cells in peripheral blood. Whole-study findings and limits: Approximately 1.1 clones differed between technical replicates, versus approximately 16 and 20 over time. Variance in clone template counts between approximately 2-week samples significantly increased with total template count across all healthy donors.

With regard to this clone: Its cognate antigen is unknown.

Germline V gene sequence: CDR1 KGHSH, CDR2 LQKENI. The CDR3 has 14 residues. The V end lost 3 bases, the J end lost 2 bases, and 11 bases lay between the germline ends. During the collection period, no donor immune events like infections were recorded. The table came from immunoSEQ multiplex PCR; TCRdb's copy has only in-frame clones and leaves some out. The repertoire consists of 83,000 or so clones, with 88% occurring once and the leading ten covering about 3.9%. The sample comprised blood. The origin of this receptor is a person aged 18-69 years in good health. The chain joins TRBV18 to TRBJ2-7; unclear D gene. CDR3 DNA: TGTGCCAGCTCACCGCCAGAAGTAACCTACGAGCAGTACTTC. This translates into CASSPPEVTYEQYF.